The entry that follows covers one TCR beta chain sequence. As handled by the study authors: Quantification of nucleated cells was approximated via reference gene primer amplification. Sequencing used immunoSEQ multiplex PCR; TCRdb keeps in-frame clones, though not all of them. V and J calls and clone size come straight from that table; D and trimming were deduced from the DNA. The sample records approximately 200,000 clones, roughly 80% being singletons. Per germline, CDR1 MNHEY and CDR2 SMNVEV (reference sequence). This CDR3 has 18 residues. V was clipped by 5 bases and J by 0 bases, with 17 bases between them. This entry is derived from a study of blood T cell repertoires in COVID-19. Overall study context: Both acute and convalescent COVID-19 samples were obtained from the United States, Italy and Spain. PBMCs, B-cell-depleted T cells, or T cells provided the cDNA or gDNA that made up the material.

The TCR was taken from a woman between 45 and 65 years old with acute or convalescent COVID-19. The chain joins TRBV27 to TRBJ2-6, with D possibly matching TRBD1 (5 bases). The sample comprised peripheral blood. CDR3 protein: CASSPTTVSFSGANVLTF. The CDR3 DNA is TGTGCCAGCAGTCCCACGACAGTCAGCTTCTCTGGGGCCAACGTCCTGACTTTC.